A selection of T cell receptor beta chains follows, all from one sample in a study of T-cell reconstitution after alpha-beta-depleted transplantation in children. TCRdb reanalysed the PCR reads using MiXCR and keeps one entry per CDR3 protein. The sample shows 90,000 to 95,000 distinct CDR3 sequences, roughly an eighth of them seen only once. The specimen comprised PBMCs from the stem cell graft donor, sampled from the stem cell graft. All receptors come from a human donor who donated a stem cell graft to a child with inherited bone marrow failure. The CDR3 runs from the conserved cysteine through the conserved F or W. The D gene is left open where the match is weak. Rows give clone size only sometimes, using once, few, many, or a class for an expanded clone.

. TRBJ2-7 14 many TRBV7-6 CASSLGEGLYEQYF TGTGCCAGCAGCTTAGGAGAGGGCCTCTACGAGCAGTACTTC
. TRBJ2-2 15 many TRBV10-3 CAISGGYVNTGELFF TGTGCCATCAGTGGGGGTTATGTGAACACCGGGGAGCTGTTTTTT
TRBD1 TRBJ2-1 15 . TRBV28 CASSLVGTGFNEQFF TGTGCCAGCAGTTTAGTCGGGACAGGTTTCAATGAGCAGTTCTTC
. TRBJ2-1 14 . TRBV9 CASRAEKHSYEQFF TGTGCCAGCAGGGCGGAGAAGCATAGCTATGAGCAGTTCTTC
TRBD1 TRBJ1-5 18 many TRBV7-8 CASSVLGQGASRDQPQHF TGTGCCAGCAGCGTCCTGGGACAGGGGGCATCTAGGGATCAGCCCCAGCATTTT
. TRBJ1-3 17 . TRBV18 CASSPGGNRFSGNTIYF TGTGCCAGCTCACCCGGGGGTAATCGGTTTTCCGGAAACACCATATATTTT
TRBD1 TRBJ2-7 13 many TRBV20-1 CSALGQSHLEQYF TGCAGTGCCCTGGGACAGTCTCATCTCGAGCAGTACTTC
. TRBJ2-1 12 many TRBV9 CASSTRGNEQFF TGTGCCAGCAGCACCAGGGGCAATGAGCAGTTCTTC
TRBD1 TRBJ2-7 13 many TRBV20-1 CSVPGQGTDEQYF TGCAGTGTCCCGGGACAGGGGACCGACGAGCAGTACTTC
. TRBJ2-7 13 many TRBV4-1 CASSQDSSYEQYF TGCGCCAGCAGCCAAGACAGCTCCTACGAGCAGTACTTC
TRBD1 TRBJ1-1 14 . TRBV6-1 CASSPGQEATEAFF TGTGCCAGCAGTCCGGGACAGGAGGCCACTGAAGCTTTCTTT
. TRBJ1-1 16 many TRBV27 CASSLGIPGQNTEAFF TGTGCCAGCAGTTTAGGTATCCCCGGACAGAACACTGAAGCTTTCTTT
TRBD2 TRBJ2-3 18 many TRBV4-3 CASSQDRASGDSTDTQYF TGCGCCAGCAGCCAAGATCGTGCTAGCGGGGATAGCACAGATACGCAGTATTTT
. TRBJ1-5 13 many TRBV12-3/TRBV12-4 CASRGPPGQPQHF TGTGCCAGCAGGGGGCCACCGGGGCAGCCCCAGCATTTT
. TRBJ2-7 13 many TRBV24-1 CATSSDTTYEQYF TGTGCCACCAGTTCGGACACTACCTACGAGCAGTACTTC
. TRBJ1-4 12 many TRBV20-1 CSARDLGEKLFF TGCAGTGCTAGAGATCTGGGTGAAAAACTGTTTTTT
TRBD2 TRBJ2-6 17 many TRBV4-1 CASSQVERGSGANVLTF TGCGCCAGCAGCCAAGTAGAGCGGGGGTCTGGGGCCAACGTCCTGACTTTC
. TRBJ1-2 13 many TRBV27 CASRPLGSYGYTF TGTGCCAGCAGGCCTCTCGGGAGTTATGGCTACACCTTC
. TRBJ1-1 14 many TRBV3-1 CASSQDLAGTEAFF TGTGCCAGCAGCCAAGATCTGGCAGGCACTGAAGCTTTCTTT
TRBD2 TRBJ2-1 18 . TRBV5-6 CARGSGLAGRSSYNEQFF TGTGCCAGGGGCTCGGGGCTAGCGGGACGGAGCTCCTACAATGAGCAGTTCTTC
. TRBJ1-2 14 few TRBV12-3/TRBV12-4 CASSLVSGIGGYTF TGTGCCAGCAGTTTAGTTTCGGGGATAGGTGGCTACACCTTC
. TRBJ2-5 16 . TRBV20-1 CSAREYFGQSRETQYF TGCAGTGCTAGAGAATATTTCGGACAAAGCCGAGAGACCCAGTACTTC
TRBD1 TRBJ1-6 16 few TRBV4-2 CASSQDPGQGNSPLHF TGTGCCAGCAGCCAAGATCCGGGACAGGGTAATTCACCCCTCCACTTT
. TRBJ1-1 13 many TRBV10-2 CASRGTLNTEAFF TGCGCCAGCAGGGGTACCTTGAACACTGAAGCTTTCTTT
TRBD1 TRBJ1-5 15 . TRBV6-1 CASSRDRRYDQPQHF TGTGCCAGCAGTCGGGACAGGAGGTACGATCAGCCCCAGCATTTT
. TRBJ1-1 13 many TRBV7-9 CASSFSGYGEAFF TGTGCCAGCAGCTTTTCAGGGTACGGTGAAGCTTTCTTT
. TRBJ2-1 14 many TRBV20-1 CSANDYHINNEQFF TGCAGTGCAAACGACTATCACATAAACAATGAGCAGTTCTTC
. TRBJ2-2 15 few TRBV7-2 CASSLGGAATGELFF TGTGCCAGCAGCTTAGGGGGGGCGGCCACCGGGGAGCTGTTTTTT
. TRBJ2-3 15 many TRBV7-9 CASSLDTGRKDTQYF TGTGCCAGCAGCTTAGATACAGGGCGGAAAGATACGCAGTATTTT
TRBD2 TRBJ2-5 15 many TRBV6-1 CASSPSGRAEKTQYF TGTGCCAGCAGCCCTAGCGGGAGGGCCGAAAAGACCCAGTACTTC
. TRBJ2-1 14 many TRBV5-1 CASSSGGGYNEQFF TGCGCCAGCAGCTCGGGGGGCGGGTACAATGAGCAGTTCTTC
TRBD1 TRBJ2-3 19 many TRBV27 CASPGRDRGPGHSTDTQYF TGTGCCAGCCCCGGACGGGACAGGGGGCCGGGGCATAGCACAGATACGCAGTATTTT
TRBD1 TRBJ2-5 14 . TRBV4-3 CASSRTGGVETQYF TGCGCCAGCAGCCGGACAGGGGGCGTGGAGACCCAGTACTTC
TRBD1 TRBJ2-5 14 many TRBV29-1 CSVERTGGWETQYF TGCAGCGTTGAAAGGACAGGGGGTTGGGAGACCCAGTACTTC
TRBD1 TRBJ2-7 17 many TRBV9 CASSPTGQGARFYEQYF TGTGCCAGCAGCCCTACCGGACAGGGGGCGCGGTTCTACGAGCAGTACTTC
TRBD1 TRBJ2-6 17 many TRBV29-1 CSVPLPGQSSGANVLTF TGCAGCGTACCCCTACCGGGACAGAGCTCTGGCGCCAACGTCCTGACTTTC
TRBD2 TRBJ2-2 15 many TRBV7-3 CASSWYGTSGSELFF TGTGCCAGCAGCTGGTATGGGACTAGCGGGAGTGAGCTGTTTTTT
. TRBJ1-2 16 . TRBV5-4 CASSPLMTGSNYGYTF TGTGCCAGCAGCCCCTTAATGACAGGTTCCAACTATGGCTACACCTTC
TRBD1 TRBJ1-1 14 many TRBV27 CASSFHRGYTEAFF TGTGCCAGCAGTTTCCACAGGGGGTACACTGAAGCTTTCTTT
. TRBJ1-1 14 many TRBV5-4 CASSLGTTNTEAFF TGTGCCAGCAGCTTGGGAACTACTAACACTGAAGCTTTCTTT
TRBD1 TRBJ2-5 15 many TRBV7-3 CASSVGTGPLETQYF TGTGCCAGCAGCGTGGGGACAGGGCCCCTAGAGACCCAGTACTTC
TRBD2 TRBJ2-7 13 many TRBV28 CASSLAGVYEQYF TGTGCCAGCAGTTTAGCGGGAGTCTACGAGCAGTACTTC
. TRBJ2-7 13 many TRBV28 CATSWGLAYEQYF TGTGCCACTTCCTGGGGACTTGCTTACGAGCAGTACTTC
TRBD2 TRBJ2-1 16 many TRBV4-3 CASSQVMTSGSPEQFF TGCGCCAGCAGCCAAGTAATGACTAGCGGGAGCCCCGAGCAGTTCTTC
. TRBJ2-1 14 . TRBV11-2 CASSPEDTNNEQFF TGTGCCAGCAGCCCAGAGGACACCAACAATGAGCAGTTCTTC
TRBD2 TRBJ2-1 15 few TRBV11-1 CASSLWTSDMNEQFF TGTGCCAGCAGCTTATGGACTAGCGATATGAATGAGCAGTTCTTC
. TRBJ1-2 18 . TRBV5-1 CASRSVPGQVGRNYGYTF TGCGCCAGCAGATCCGTTCCGGGACAAGTAGGACGTAACTATGGCTACACCTTC
. TRBJ2-3 13 many TRBV7-3 CASSLRRTDTQYF TGTGCCAGCAGCTTAAGGCGCACAGATACGCAGTATTTT
TRBD2 TRBJ2-7 14 medium-sized TRBV2 CASSKTLAAYEQYF TGTGCCAGCAGTAAAACCCTAGCGGCCTACGAGCAGTACTTC
. TRBJ2-3 12 many TRBV12-3/TRBV12-4 CASRTSGRTQYF TGTGCCAGCAGGACCAGTGGGCGTACGCAGTATTTT
. TRBJ2-6 15 many TRBV25-1 CASSSGISGANVLTF TGTGCCAGCAGCTCAGGTATCTCTGGGGCCAACGTCCTGACTTTC
. TRBJ2-7 16 many TRBV5-1 CASSLLWGTDSYEQYF TGCGCCAGCAGCCTCCTGTGGGGGACGGACTCCTACGAGCAGTACTTC
TRBD1 TRBJ1-5 15 many TRBV20-1 CSAPLRTGGNQPQHF TGCAGTGCCCCTTTAAGGACAGGGGGTAATCAGCCCCAGCATTTT
TRBD1 TRBJ2-6 16 many TRBV28 CASSSQGAGGANVLTF TGTGCCAGCAGTTCCCAGGGGGCAGGTGGGGCCAACGTCCTGACTTTC
. TRBJ2-3 15 . TRBV5-1 CASSLVRERADTQYF TGCGCCAGCAGCTTGGTTAGGGAGCGAGCAGATACGCAGTATTTT
TRBD1 TRBJ2-7 13 . TRBV18 CASSGTGGKEQYF TGTGCCAGCTCAGGGACAGGGGGCAAAGAGCAGTACTTC
. TRBJ2-1 12 . TRBV19 CASRSSYNEQFF TGTGCCAGTAGGAGCTCCTACAATGAGCAGTTCTTC
. TRBJ2-5 14 many TRBV7-9 CASSPTGFQETHYF TGTGCCAGCAGCCCAACAGGGTTCCAAGAGACCCATTACTTC
. TRBJ2-1 14 many TRBV7-9 CASSLGQGRNEQFF TGTGCCAGCAGCTTAGGGCAGGGTCGGAATGAGCAGTTCTTC
TRBD1 TRBJ2-1 12 . TRBV29-1 CSGRGHRNEQFF TGCAGCGGTAGGGGGCATCGGAATGAGCAGTTCTTC